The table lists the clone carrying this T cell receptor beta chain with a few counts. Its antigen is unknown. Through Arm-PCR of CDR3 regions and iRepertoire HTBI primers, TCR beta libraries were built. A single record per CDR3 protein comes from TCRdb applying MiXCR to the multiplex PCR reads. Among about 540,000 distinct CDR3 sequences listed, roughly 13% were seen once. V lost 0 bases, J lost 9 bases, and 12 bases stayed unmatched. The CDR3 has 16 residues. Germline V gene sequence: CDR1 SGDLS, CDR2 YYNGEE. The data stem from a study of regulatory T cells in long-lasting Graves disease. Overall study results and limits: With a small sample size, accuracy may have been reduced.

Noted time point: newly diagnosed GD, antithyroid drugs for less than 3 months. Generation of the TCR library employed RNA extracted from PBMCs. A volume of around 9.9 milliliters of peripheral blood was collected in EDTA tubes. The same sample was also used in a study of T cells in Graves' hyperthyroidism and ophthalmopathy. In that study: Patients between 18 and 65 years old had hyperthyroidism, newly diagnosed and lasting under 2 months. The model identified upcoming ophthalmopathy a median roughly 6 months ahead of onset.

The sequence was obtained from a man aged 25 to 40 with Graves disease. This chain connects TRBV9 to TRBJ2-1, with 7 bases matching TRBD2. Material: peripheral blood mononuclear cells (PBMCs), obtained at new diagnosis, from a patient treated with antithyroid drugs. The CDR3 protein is CASSVATAGAGGEQFF. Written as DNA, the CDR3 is TGTGCCAGCAGCGTAGCTACGGCGGGAGCCGGGGGTGAGCAGTTCTTC.